A single T cell receptor beta chain is shown here with its context. The junction departs from germline at one end; a sequencing error may be responsible. Germline CDR1 MNHEY, CDR2 SVGEGT. The CDR3 runs 12 residues. This sample was taken from a study of T cells in Graves' hyperthyroidism and ophthalmopathy. Amplified regions were TCR beta CDR3 sequences from RNA transcripts. Using the HTBI primer set, a first-round RT-PCR was run on the TCR CDR3. Using its own MiXCR run on the multiplex PCR reads, TCRdb lists one record per CDR3 protein. The sample holds just under 750,000 distinct CDR3 sequences, approximately 40% seen once. Cells are PBMCs isolated from around 10 ml of fresh blood.

This TCR derives from a woman between 40 and 55 years old with Graves' hyperthyroidism. Material for sequencing was blood. The chain employs TRBV6-2 or TRBV6-3 and TRBJ2-5, with D unresolved. CDR3 coding DNA: TGTGCCAGCAGTTACATCTCGGAGACCGAGTACTTC. Amino acids: CASSYISETEYF.